The rows below give T cell receptor beta chains drawn from one sample of a study of OX40 agonist ivuxolimab in advanced cancers. Some clones are missing from TCRdb's copy, which holds only in-frame ones; the method was immunoSEQ multiplex PCR. The profile shows 75,000 to 80,000 clones, 81% of them singletons. Sequences were derived from CD4+ or CD8+ T cells sorted from blood, sampled in a trial of the OX40 agonist ivuxolimab. These TCRs come from an adult with an advanced solid tumor such as melanoma, head and neck, liver or kidney cancer. CDR3s include the opening cysteine and the closing phenylalanine or tryptophan. The order of the fields is V gene, D gene, J gene, clone size, CDR3 DNA, CDR3 protein. A D gene is named only where the DNA matches it firmly. Expanded clones get a size class; other rows say once, few or many, or leave the size out.

v_call: TRBV6-1; d_call: -; j_call: TRBJ1-3; clone_size: -; cdr3_nt: TGTGCCAGCAGTGAAGCGGGACCCTCTGGAAACACCATATATTTT; cdr3_aa: CASSEAGPSGNTIYF
v_call: TRBV21-1; d_call: -; j_call: TRBJ2-7; clone_size: -; cdr3_nt: TGTGCCAGCACCCTGGGAACCGGCACTGGTAGCACCTACGAGCAGTACTTC; cdr3_aa: CASTLGTGTGSTYEQYF
v_call: TRBV7-8; d_call: TRBD1; j_call: TRBJ2-7; clone_size: -; cdr3_nt: TGTGCCAGCAGCGTAGAGAAACCGGGACAGGAACGCTACCTATCCTACGAGCAGTACTTC; cdr3_aa: CASSVEKPGQERYLSYEQYF
v_call: TRBV6-5; d_call: -; j_call: TRBJ2-5; clone_size: -; cdr3_nt: TGTGCCAGCAGTCCCAGTGGAGAGAGCCAAGAGACCCAGTACTTC; cdr3_aa: CASSPSGESQETQYF
v_call: TRBV7-2; d_call: -; j_call: TRBJ2-5; clone_size: -; cdr3_nt: TGTGCCAGCAGCGGTAGGGGCGCGCGAGTGGAGACCCAGTACTTC; cdr3_aa: CASSGRGARVETQYF
v_call: TRBV15; d_call: -; j_call: TRBJ2-7; clone_size: -; cdr3_nt: TGTGCCACCAGCGGTTCCCCCGGGGACGAGCAGTACTTC; cdr3_aa: CATSGSPGDEQYF
v_call: TRBV19; d_call: -; j_call: TRBJ1-5; clone_size: many; cdr3_nt: TGTGCCAGTAGTATCCTGGGTCAGCCCCAGCATTTT; cdr3_aa: CASSILGQPQHF
v_call: TRBV5-1; d_call: -; j_call: TRBJ1-1; clone_size: -; cdr3_nt: TGCGCCAGCAGCAGCGGAAGGGGAGGAACTGAAGCTTTCTTT; cdr3_aa: CASSSGRGGTEAFF
v_call: TRBV9; d_call: -; j_call: TRBJ1-2; clone_size: -; cdr3_nt: TGTGCCAGCAGCGCGGATGGGTGGGGTGGCTACACCTTC; cdr3_aa: CASSADGWGGYTF
v_call: TRBV25-1; d_call: -; j_call: TRBJ1-2; clone_size: -; cdr3_nt: TGTGCCAGCAGTAACGGCTATCTCTATGGCTACACCTTC; cdr3_aa: CASSNGYLYGYTF
v_call: TRBV27; d_call: TRBD1; j_call: TRBJ2-7; clone_size: -; cdr3_nt: TGTGCCAGCAGTTTATTGGGGACAGGGGATAGCTACGAGCAGTACTTC; cdr3_aa: CASSLLGTGDSYEQYF
v_call: TRBV19; d_call: TRBD1; j_call: TRBJ2-7; clone_size: -; cdr3_nt: TGTGCCAGTAGTAGCTATACCGGGACAGTCCACTACGAGCAGTACTTC; cdr3_aa: CASSSYTGTVHYEQYF